The rows below give T cell receptor beta chains drawn from one sample of a study of T cell repertoires in cytomegalovirus infection. TCRdb fed the reads into MiXCR, producing one record per CDR3 protein. The sample includes about 920,000 distinct CDR3 sequences, 31% of them seen just once. The antigens these receptors bind are not known. This specimen was cultured CD8+ T cells from PBMCs, taken from culture after CMV antigen stimulation. Every receptor here comes from a human donor in good health (CMV status not recorded). Some clones in this sample may be carry-over from other donors' samples. CDR3s include the opening cysteine and the closing phenylalanine or tryptophan. D genes are given only for firm matches. Clone size is stated in some rows and not others, as once, few, many or a class when expanded.

J gene: TRBJ2-2
clone size: .
V gene: TRBV6-1
D gene: .
CDR3 length: 14
CDR3 protein: CASMSLRPPGELFF
CDR3 DNA: TGTGCCAGCATGAGTTTGCGGCCCCCCGGGGAGCTGTTTTTT

J gene: TRBJ2-7
clone size: many
V gene: TRBV12-3/TRBV12-4
D gene: .
CDR3 length: 14
CDR3 protein: CASSFGLVSYEQYF
CDR3 DNA: TGTGCCAGCAGTTTTGGTCTAGTCTCCTACGAGCAGTACTTC

J gene: TRBJ2-1
clone size: .
V gene: TRBV7-1
D gene: .
CDR3 length: 12
CDR3 protein: CASRRSSDEQFF
CDR3 DNA: TGTGCCAGCAGGCGGTCCTCAGATGAGCAGTTCTTC

J gene: TRBJ2-1
clone size: .
V gene: TRBV27
D gene: .
CDR3 length: 13
CDR3 protein: CASGQQNYNEQFF
CDR3 DNA: TGTGCCAGCGGGCAACAGAATTACAATGAGCAGTTCTTC

J gene: TRBJ2-2
clone size: .
V gene: TRBV20-1
D gene: .
CDR3 length: 11
CDR3 protein: CSATSTGELFF
CDR3 DNA: TGCAGTGCTACCAGCACCGGGGAGCTGTTTTTT

J gene: TRBJ1-2
clone size: few
V gene: TRBV20-1
D gene: .
CDR3 length: 14
CDR3 protein: CSASPGRSVYGYTF
CDR3 DNA: TGCAGTGCTAGTCCCGGACGGAGTGTCTATGGCTACACCTTC

J gene: TRBJ2-7
clone size: .
V gene: TRBV7-4
D gene: TRBD2
CDR3 length: 14
CDR3 protein: CASSFRLADYEQYF
CDR3 DNA: TGTGCCAGCAGCTTTCGCCTAGCGGACTACGAGCAGTACTTC

J gene: TRBJ2-2
clone size: .
V gene: TRBV6-5
D gene: TRBD2
CDR3 length: 16
CDR3 protein: CASSYSAGGQGGELFF
CDR3 DNA: TGTGCCAGCAGTTACTCAGCGGGGGGGCAGGGCGGGGAGCTGTTTTTT

J gene: TRBJ2-3
clone size: many
V gene: TRBV7-9
D gene: TRBD1
CDR3 length: 15
CDR3 protein: CASSLKGAGTDTQYF
CDR3 DNA: TGTGCCAGCAGCTTAAAGGGGGCTGGCACAGATACGCAGTATTTT

J gene: TRBJ1-1
clone size: few
V gene: TRBV18
D gene: TRBD1
CDR3 length: 14
CDR3 protein: CASAGPTGDTEAFF
CDR3 DNA: TGTGCCAGCGCCGGGCCGACAGGGGACACTGAAGCTTTCTTT

J gene: TRBJ2-5
clone size: .
V gene: TRBV7-9
D gene: .
CDR3 length: 15
CDR3 protein: CASSSGYRNDETQYF
CDR3 DNA: TGTGCCAGCAGCTCAGGATATCGGAACGATGAGACCCAGTACTTC

J gene: TRBJ2-1
clone size: .
V gene: TRBV13
D gene: .
CDR3 length: 12
CDR3 protein: CASSREGDEQFF
CDR3 DNA: TGTGCCAGCAGCCGGGAAGGGGATGAGCAGTTCTTC

J gene: TRBJ2-1
clone size: .
V gene: TRBV10-3
D gene: .
CDR3 length: 15
CDR3 protein: CAISEGQRSRNEQFF
CDR3 DNA: TGTGCCATCAGTGAGGGACAGCGGTCTAGGAATGAGCAGTTCTTC

J gene: TRBJ2-2
clone size: .
V gene: TRBV6-4
D gene: .
CDR3 length: 13
CDR3 protein: CASSGSVAGELFF
CDR3 DNA: TGTGCCAGCAGTGGGTCCGTAGCCGGGGAGCTGTTTTTT

J gene: TRBJ2-5
clone size: .
V gene: TRBV28
D gene: TRBD2
CDR3 length: 16
CDR3 protein: CASSPLAGGHQETQYF
CDR3 DNA: TGTGCCAGCAGTCCTCTAGCGGGGGGGCATCAAGAGACCCAGTACTTC

J gene: TRBJ1-2
clone size: few
V gene: TRBV20-1
D gene: .
CDR3 length: 12
CDR3 protein: CSAPGQGNGYTF
CDR3 DNA: TGCAGTGCCCCGGGGCAGGGCAATGGCTACACCTTC

J gene: TRBJ2-4
clone size: .
V gene: TRBV6-2/TRBV6-3
D gene: .
CDR3 length: 17
CDR3 protein: CASSHSRTVLAKNIQYF
CDR3 DNA: TGTGCCAGCAGTCATTCACGGACAGTCTTAGCCAAAAACATTCAGTACTTC

J gene: TRBJ1-5
clone size: .
V gene: TRBV6-6
D gene: TRBD1
CDR3 length: 16
CDR3 protein: CASRLQGAGGNQPQHF
CDR3 DNA: TGTGCCAGCAGGCTACAGGGGGCGGGTGGCAATCAGCCCCAGCATTTT

J gene: TRBJ1-1
clone size: few
V gene: TRBV9
D gene: .
CDR3 length: 15
CDR3 protein: CASSVGSGMNTEAFF
CDR3 DNA: TGTGCCAGCAGCGTAGGGTCAGGGATGAACACTGAAGCTTTCTTT

J gene: TRBJ2-1
clone size: .
V gene: TRBV14
D gene: TRBD1
CDR3 length: 20
CDR3 protein: CASSQLLGRTGRIYYNEQFF
CDR3 DNA: TGTGCCAGCAGCCAATTACTTGGTCGGACAGGGAGAATTTACTACAATGAGCAGTTCTTC

J gene: TRBJ2-3
clone size: .
V gene: TRBV20-1
D gene: TRBD2
CDR3 length: 17
CDR3 protein: CSARNWLAGMITDTQYF
CDR3 DNA: TGCAGTGCTAGAAACTGGCTAGCGGGGATGATCACAGATACGCAGTATTTT

J gene: TRBJ1-1
clone size: .
V gene: TRBV7-9
D gene: .
CDR3 length: 12
CDR3 protein: CASSLPRSEAFF
CDR3 DNA: TGTGCCAGCAGCCTCCCTAGGAGTGAAGCTTTCTTT

J gene: TRBJ1-2
clone size: few
V gene: TRBV10-3
D gene: .
CDR3 length: 12
CDR3 protein: CAIRDGPSVFTF
CDR3 DNA: TGTGCCATCAGGGACGGCCCTAGTGTTTTCACCTTC

J gene: TRBJ1-4
clone size: .
V gene: TRBV7-9
D gene: TRBD1
CDR3 length: 17
CDR3 protein: CASSLGKGAATNEKLFF
CDR3 DNA: TGTGCCAGCAGCTTAGGCAAGGGGGCGGCAACTAATGAAAAACTGTTTTTT

J gene: TRBJ2-1
clone size: .
V gene: TRBV27
D gene: TRBD1
CDR3 length: 15
CDR3 protein: CASTPMRDRAYEQFF
CDR3 DNA: TGTGCCAGCACCCCGATGCGGGACAGGGCCTATGAGCAGTTCTTC

J gene: TRBJ1-4
clone size: .
V gene: TRBV27
D gene: .
CDR3 length: 15
CDR3 protein: CASSLMSGKEEKLFF
CDR3 DNA: TGTGCCAGCAGTTTAATGTCAGGGAAAGAGGAAAAACTGTTTTTT

J gene: TRBJ1-2
clone size: .
V gene: TRBV5-1
D gene: .
CDR3 length: 15
CDR3 protein: CASTEDFPGDYGYTF
CDR3 DNA: TGCGCCAGCACCGAAGACTTCCCAGGGGACTATGGCTACACCTTC

J gene: TRBJ2-1
clone size: .
V gene: TRBV7-7
D gene: .
CDR3 length: 13
CDR3 protein: CASSLGGGDTQFF
CDR3 DNA: TGTGCTAGCAGCTTAGGTGGGGGAGATACGCAGTTCTTC

J gene: TRBJ2-7
clone size: few
V gene: TRBV6-1
D gene: TRBD1
CDR3 length: 15
CDR3 protein: CASSGWTGGSYEQYF
CDR3 DNA: TGTGCCAGCAGTGGTTGGACAGGGGGTTCCTACGAGCAGTACTTC

J gene: TRBJ1-1
clone size: few
V gene: TRBV19
D gene: .
CDR3 length: 14
CDR3 protein: CASSTDAGDTEAFF
CDR3 DNA: TGTGCCAGTAGTACCGACGCGGGGGACACTGAAGCTTTCTTT

J gene: TRBJ1-5
clone size: .
V gene: TRBV27
D gene: .
CDR3 length: 10
CDR3 protein: CASGLDVQHF
CDR3 DNA: TGCGCCAGCGGCCTCGATGTACAGCATTTT